The text below deals with one T cell receptor (beta chain). Profiled with immunoSEQ multiplex PCR; TCRdb holds only in-frame clones, not every one. The sample includes around 160,000 clones, around 87% of them seen just once. This sample was taken from a study of blood T cell repertoires in COVID-19. Trimming removed 1 base at V and 7 bases at J, with 14 bases between. Germline V lookup: CDR1 SGHVS, CDR2 FQNEAQ. The CDR3 is 15 residues long. The genes are TRBV7-8 and TRBJ2-1; TRBD2 might be the D (6 bases). Specimen: peripheral blood. The origin of this receptor is a young man with acute or convalescent COVID-19. The CDR3 sequence: CASSLGGAMTNEQFF. The CDR3 DNA is TGTGCCAGCAGCTTAGGCGGGGCTATGACGAATGAGCAGTTCTTC.